This T cell receptor beta chain was sequenced in a study of long-term antiretroviral therapy in people with HIV. Per the germline V gene, CDR1 is LNHDA and CDR2 is SQIVND (reference sequence). V was cut by 6 bases and J by 1 base, with 12 bases left in between. CDR3 length: 15 amino acids. They ran version v3.0 of the immunoSEQ assay at survey level. The data were produced by immunoSEQ multiplex PCR, yet TCRdb's version contains in-frame clones alone and is incomplete. The data hold 30,000 to 35,000 clones, with 70% to 80% observed a single time. This receptor was identified in a young man with HIV. The chain employs TRBV19 and TRBJ1-4, with D perhaps TRBD1 (6 bases). This specimen was unsorted PBMCs, taken 1.9 years after starting antiretroviral therapy. The CDR3 DNA sequence: TGTGCCAGTAGCCGTCAACAGGGAACTAATGAAAAACTGTTTTTT. This encodes CASSRQQGTNEKLFF.